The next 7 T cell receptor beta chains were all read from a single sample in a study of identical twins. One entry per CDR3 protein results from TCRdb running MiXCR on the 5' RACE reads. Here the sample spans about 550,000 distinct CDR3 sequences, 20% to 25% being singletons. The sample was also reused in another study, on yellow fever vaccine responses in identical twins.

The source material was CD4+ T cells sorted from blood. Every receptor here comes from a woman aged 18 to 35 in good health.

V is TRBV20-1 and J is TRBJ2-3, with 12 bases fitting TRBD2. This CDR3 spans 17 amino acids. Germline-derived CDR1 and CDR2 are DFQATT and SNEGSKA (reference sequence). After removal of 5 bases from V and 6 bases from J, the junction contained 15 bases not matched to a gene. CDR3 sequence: CSAGQELAGGPGDTQYF. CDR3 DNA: TGCAGTGCTGGCCAAGAGCTAGCGGGGGGGCCAGGTGATACGCAGTATTTT.

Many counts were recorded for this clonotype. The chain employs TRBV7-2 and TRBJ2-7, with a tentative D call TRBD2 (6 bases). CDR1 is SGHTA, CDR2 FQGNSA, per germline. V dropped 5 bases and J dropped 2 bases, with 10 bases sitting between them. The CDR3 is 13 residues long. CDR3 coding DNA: TGTGCCAGCAGCAATGCGGGGCCCTACGAGCAGTACTTC. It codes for CASSNAGPYEQYF.

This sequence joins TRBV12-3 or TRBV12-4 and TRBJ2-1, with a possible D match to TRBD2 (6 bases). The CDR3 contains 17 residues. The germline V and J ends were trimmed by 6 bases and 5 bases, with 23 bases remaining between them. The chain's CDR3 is CASRYKGTPGGHNEQFF. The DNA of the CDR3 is TGTGCCAGCAGGTACAAAGGGACTCCCGGTGGGCACAATGAGCAGTTCTTC.

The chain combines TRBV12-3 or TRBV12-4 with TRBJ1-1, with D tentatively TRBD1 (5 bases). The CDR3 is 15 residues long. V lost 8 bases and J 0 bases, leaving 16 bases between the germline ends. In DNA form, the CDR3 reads TGTGCCAGCGCCCCCACCGGACACCTGAACACTGAAGCTTTCTTT. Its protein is CASAPTGHLNTEAFF.

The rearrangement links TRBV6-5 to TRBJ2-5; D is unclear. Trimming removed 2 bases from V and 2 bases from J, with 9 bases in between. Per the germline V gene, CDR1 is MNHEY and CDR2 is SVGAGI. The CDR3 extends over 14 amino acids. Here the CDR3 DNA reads TGTGCCAGCAGTTACGAAGTCAGACAAGAGACCCAGTACTTC. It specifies CASSYEVRQETQYF.

The CDR3 nucleotides read TGTGCCAGCACCTCGACAATAGGGGCGAGGGCTATTCCCACCGGGGAGCTGTTTTTT. Translating it yields CASTSTIGARAIPTGELFF. The chain recombines TRBV2 with TRBJ2-2; D may correspond to TRBD1 or TRBD2 (5 bases each). V lost 7 bases and J 4 bases, leaving 28 bases between the germline ends. CDR1 is SNHLY and CDR2 is FYNNEI in the germline V gene. The CDR3 consists of 19 residues.

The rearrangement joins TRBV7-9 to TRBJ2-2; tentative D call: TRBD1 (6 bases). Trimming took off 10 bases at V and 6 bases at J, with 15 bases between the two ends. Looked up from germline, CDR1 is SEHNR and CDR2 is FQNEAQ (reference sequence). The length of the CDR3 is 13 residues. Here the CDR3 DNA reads TGTGCCACACGAACAGGGTTGGCCGGGGAGCTGTTTTTT. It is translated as CATRTGLAGELFF.